Listed below are T cell receptor beta chains from one sample, sequenced in a study of shared T cell receptors in the human thymus. The data were produced by immunoSEQ multiplex PCR, yet TCRdb's version contains in-frame clones alone and is incomplete. The data show about 540,000 clones, about four fifths seen once. In addition, the sample was reused for a study of human thymus T cells.

The specimen sequenced was thymocytes. The receptors were sampled from a boy in the first two years of life with a congenital heart defect. CDR3s include the opening cysteine and the closing phenylalanine or tryptophan. D genes are given only for firm matches. Clone size appears in some rows only: once, few, many, or a class for an expanded clone.

j_call | clone_size | cdr3_length | d_call | v_call | cdr3_nt | cdr3_aa
TRBJ2-7 | . | 16 | TRBD2 | TRBV7-2 | TGTGCCAGCAGCACCCCCACTAGCGGGGCCCCCTACGAGCAGTACTTC | CASSTPTSGAPYEQYF
TRBJ2-3 | . | 15 | . | TRBV15 | TGTGCCACCAGCAGAGATCAAGGAGTTCCAGATACGCAGTATTTT | CATSRDQGVPDTQYF
TRBJ1-4 | . | 15 | . | TRBV5-6 | TGTGCCAGCAGCTCCGGGGGAAGGGCCCAAGGGAAACTGTTTTTT | CASSSGGRAQGKLFF
TRBJ1-2 | . | 13 | . | TRBV7-9 | TGTGCCAGCAGCCGCGGGGGGGACTATGGCTACACCTTC | CASSRGGDYGYTF
TRBJ2-1 | . | 15 | . | TRBV7-2 | TGTGCCAGCAGGGGGGCGGACCCAGGGATCAATGAGCAGTTCTTC | CASRGADPGINEQFF
TRBJ2-1 | . | 18 | TRBD1 | TRBV5-4 | TGTGCCAGCAGCTTGGGACAGGGGGCCCTAAGCTCCTACAATGAGCAGTTCTTC | CASSLGQGALSSYNEQFF
TRBJ2-6 | once | 16 | TRBD2 | TRBV5-1 | TGCGCCAGCCGATCGGGGGGGCGGTGGGAGGCCAACGTCCTGACTTTC | CASRSGGRWEANVLTF
TRBJ2-4 | few | 15 | . | TRBV5-6 | TGTGCCAGCAGCTTGACAGGGTCGGCGGAAAACATTCAGTACTTC | CASSLTGSAENIQYF
TRBJ2-5 | . | 15 | TRBD1 | TRBV7-6 | TGTGCCAGCAGCCCCCGGGACAGGGGAAAGGAGACCCAGTACTTC | CASSPRDRGKETQYF
TRBJ2-7 | . | 16 | . | TRBV11-3 | TGTGCCAGCACCTCTCGGCGAGGTCATCGGTCCTACGAGCAGTACTTC | CASTSRRGHRSYEQYF